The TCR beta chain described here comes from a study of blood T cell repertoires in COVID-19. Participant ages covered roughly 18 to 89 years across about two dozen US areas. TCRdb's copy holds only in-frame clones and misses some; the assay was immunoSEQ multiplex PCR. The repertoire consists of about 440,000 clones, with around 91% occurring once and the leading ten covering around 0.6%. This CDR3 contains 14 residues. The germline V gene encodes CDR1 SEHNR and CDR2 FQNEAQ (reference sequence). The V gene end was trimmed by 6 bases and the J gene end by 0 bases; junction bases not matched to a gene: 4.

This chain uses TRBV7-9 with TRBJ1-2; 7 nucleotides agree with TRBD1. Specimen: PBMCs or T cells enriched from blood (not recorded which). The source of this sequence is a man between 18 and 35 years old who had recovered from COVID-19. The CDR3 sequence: CASSTGTANYGYTF. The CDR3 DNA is TGTGCCAGCAGTACCGGGACAGCTAACTATGGCTACACCTTC.